This entry concerns a single T cell receptor beta chain. The antigen remains undetermined. The CDR3 is made up of 14 amino acids. Deletions cut 9 bases from V and 9 bases from J, with 18 bases between. Germline-derived CDR1 and CDR2 are WNHNN and SYGVQD (reference sequence). The data are from a study of T cell responses to AZD1222 COVID-19 vaccine. Profiled with immunoSEQ multiplex PCR; TCRdb holds only in-frame clones, not every one. This table has under 150,000 clones, 75% to 95% appearing once. General observations from the study: Vaccination with two AZD1222 doses was followed by a rise in Spike-specific TCR breadth and depth. Nearly half of unique spike-specific TCRs reportedly avoided B.1.351 and B.1.1.7 mutated regions. Baseline serostatus was positive in only a handful of AZD1222 recipients.

The chain employs TRBV10-1 and TRBJ1-6; TRBD1 might be the D (5 bases). This specimen was peripheral blood, taken on day 0 of MenACWY control vaccination. The clonotype originates from an adult in good health. This CDR3 is CASSLDRGSSPLHF. CDR3 bases: TGCGCCAGTTCCCTCGACAGAGGATCTTCACCCCTCCACTTT.